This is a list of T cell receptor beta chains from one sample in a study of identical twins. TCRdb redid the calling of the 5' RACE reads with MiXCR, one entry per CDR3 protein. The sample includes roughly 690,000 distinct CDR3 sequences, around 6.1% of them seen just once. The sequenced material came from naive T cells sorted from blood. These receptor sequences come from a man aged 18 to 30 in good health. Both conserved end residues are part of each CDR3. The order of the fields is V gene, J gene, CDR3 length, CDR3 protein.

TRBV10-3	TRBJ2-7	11	CAISVAGEQYF
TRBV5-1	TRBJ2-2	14	CASSLGPITGELFF
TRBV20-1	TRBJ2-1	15	CSARDPESSYNEQFF
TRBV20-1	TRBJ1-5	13	CSATGADNQPQHF
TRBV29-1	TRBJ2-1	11	CSVARDNEQFF
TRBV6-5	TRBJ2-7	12	CASSYLGSEQYF
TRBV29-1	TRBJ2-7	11	CSVRELYEQYF
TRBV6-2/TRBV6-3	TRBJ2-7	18	CASSYSRLNGTASYEQYF
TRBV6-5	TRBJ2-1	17	CASSNTSGRLSYNEQFF
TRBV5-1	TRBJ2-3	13	CASSSRQTDTQYF
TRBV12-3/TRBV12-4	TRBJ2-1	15	CASCELGGSYNEQFF
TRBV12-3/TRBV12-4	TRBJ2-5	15	CASSLVGTSYETQYF
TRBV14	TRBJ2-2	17	CASSPGTGLRGTGELFF
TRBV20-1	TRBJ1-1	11	CSASPGSEAFF
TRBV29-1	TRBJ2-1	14	CSVSSGSKHNEQFF
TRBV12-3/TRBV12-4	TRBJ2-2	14	CASSSLAVRGELFF
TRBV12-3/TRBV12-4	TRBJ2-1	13	CASEREDGDEQFF
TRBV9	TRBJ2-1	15	CASSVFGTVGTEQFF
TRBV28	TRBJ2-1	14	CASVRDSVLNEQFF
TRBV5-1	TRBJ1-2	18	CASSLVPGTPDRSYGYTF
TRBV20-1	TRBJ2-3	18	CSARDFYGGRTPTDTQYF
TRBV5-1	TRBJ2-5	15	CASAPGLANQETQYF
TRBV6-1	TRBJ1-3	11	CAIGFENTIYF
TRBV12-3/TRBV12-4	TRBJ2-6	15	CASSPGTSGANVLTF
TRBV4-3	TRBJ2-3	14	CASSRDRLTDTQYF
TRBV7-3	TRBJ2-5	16	CASSLPGLAGAETQYF
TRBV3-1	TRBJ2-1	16	CASSSDHTRIYNEQFF
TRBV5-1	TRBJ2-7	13	CASSREGTYEQYF
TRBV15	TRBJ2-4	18	CATSRSLAGTPERNIQYF
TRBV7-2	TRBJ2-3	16	CASSFWTSGGTDTQYF
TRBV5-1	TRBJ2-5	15	CASSLGRGGQETQYF
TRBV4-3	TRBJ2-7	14	CASSQDQGNYEQYF
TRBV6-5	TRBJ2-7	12	CASSYSRDEQYF
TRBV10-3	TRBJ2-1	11	CAIITGDEQFF
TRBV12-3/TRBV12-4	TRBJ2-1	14	CASSFRLAGNEQFF
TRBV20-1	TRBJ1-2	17	CSARDQWGTAANYGYTF
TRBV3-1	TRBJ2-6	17	CASSQTWTVAGANVLTF
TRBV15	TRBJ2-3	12	CATSRVSDTQYF
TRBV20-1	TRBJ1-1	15	CSARDGGQAETEAFF
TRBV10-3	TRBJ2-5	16	CAISESSRGDPGAQYF
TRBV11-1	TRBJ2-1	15	CASSPGLAPNNEQFF
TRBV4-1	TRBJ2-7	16	CASSQAPGLGLYEQYF
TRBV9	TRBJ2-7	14	CASSVPGRSYEQYF
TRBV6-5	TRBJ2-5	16	CASSYLSRTGVETQYF
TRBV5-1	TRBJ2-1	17	CASSPQPSGSSYNEQFF
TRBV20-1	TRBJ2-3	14	CSASSGANTDTQYF
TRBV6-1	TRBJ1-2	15	CASSSTPGGKYGYTF
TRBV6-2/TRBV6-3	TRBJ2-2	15	CASSHGTGNTGELYF